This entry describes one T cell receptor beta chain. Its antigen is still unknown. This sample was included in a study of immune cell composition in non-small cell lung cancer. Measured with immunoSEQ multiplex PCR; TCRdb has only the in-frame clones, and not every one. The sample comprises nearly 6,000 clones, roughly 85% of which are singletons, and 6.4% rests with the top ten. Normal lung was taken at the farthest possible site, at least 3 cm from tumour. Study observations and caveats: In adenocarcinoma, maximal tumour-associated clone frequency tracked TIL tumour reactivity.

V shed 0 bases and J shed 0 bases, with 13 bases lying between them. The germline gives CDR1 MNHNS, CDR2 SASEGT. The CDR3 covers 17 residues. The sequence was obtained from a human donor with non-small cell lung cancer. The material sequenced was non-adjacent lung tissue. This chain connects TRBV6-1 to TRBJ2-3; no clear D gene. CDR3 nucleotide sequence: TGTGCCAGCAGTGAAGCAATAGGAGCACCTAGCACAGATACGCAGTATTTT. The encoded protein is CASSEAIGAPSTDTQYF.